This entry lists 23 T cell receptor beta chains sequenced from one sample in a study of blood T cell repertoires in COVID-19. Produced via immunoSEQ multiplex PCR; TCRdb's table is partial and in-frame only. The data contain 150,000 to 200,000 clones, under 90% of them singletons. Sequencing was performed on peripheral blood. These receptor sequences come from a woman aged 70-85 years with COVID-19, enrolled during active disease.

The CDR3 loop is CASSVDLSGMDYGYTF. The CDR3 DNA is TGTGCCAGCAGCGTAGATTTATCGGGGATGGACTATGGCTACACCTTC. The chain combines TRBV9 with TRBJ1-2; D is uncertain. Germline lookup yields CDR1 SGDLS and CDR2 YYNGEE. The CDR3 is made up of 16 amino acids. V was pared by 0 bases and J by 3 bases, with 15 bases between. The variable domain in full, with the rest retrieved from reference TRBV9 and TRBJ1-2, is DSGVTQTPKHLITATGQRVTLRCSPRSGDLSVYWYQQSLDQGLQFLIQYYNGEERAKGNILERFSAQQFPDLHSELNLSSLELGDSALYFCASSVDLSGMDYGYTFGSGTRLTVV.

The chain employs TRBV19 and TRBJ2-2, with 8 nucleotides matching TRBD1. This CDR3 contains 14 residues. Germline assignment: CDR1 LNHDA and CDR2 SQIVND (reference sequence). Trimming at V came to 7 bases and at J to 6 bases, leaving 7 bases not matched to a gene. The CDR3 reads CASKVQGAAGELFF. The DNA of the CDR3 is TGTGCCAGTAAAGTCCAGGGGGCCGCCGGGGAGCTGTTTTTT. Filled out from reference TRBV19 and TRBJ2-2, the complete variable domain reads DGGITQSPKYLFRKEGQNVTLSCEQNLNHDAMYWYRQDPGQGLRLIYYSQIVNDFQKGDIAEGYSVSREKKESFPLTVTSAQKNPTAFYLCASKVQGAAGELFFGEGSRLTVL.

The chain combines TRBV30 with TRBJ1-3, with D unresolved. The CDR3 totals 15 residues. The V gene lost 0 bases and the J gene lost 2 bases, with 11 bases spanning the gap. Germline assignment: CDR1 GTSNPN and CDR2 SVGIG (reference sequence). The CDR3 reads CAWSVARTPGNTIYF. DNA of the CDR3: TGTGCCTGGAGTGTAGCCCGAACTCCTGGAAACACCATATATTTT.

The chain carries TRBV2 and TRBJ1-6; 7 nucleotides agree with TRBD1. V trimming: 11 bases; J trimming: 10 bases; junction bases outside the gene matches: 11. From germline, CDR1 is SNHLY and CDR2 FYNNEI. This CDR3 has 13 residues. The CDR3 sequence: CASQRDSNSPLHF. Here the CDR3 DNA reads TGTGCCTCACAACGGGACAGTAACTCACCCCTCCACTTT.

The CDR3 loop is CASSPQGDTQYF. CDR3 DNA: TGTGCCAGCAGCCCCCAGGGGGATACGCAGTATTTT. This rearrangement joins TRBV9 to TRBJ2-3, with D possibly matching TRBD1 (6 bases). The V end was cut by 4 bases, the J end by 6 bases, with 9 bases between. This CDR3 spans 12 amino acids. Germline lookup yields CDR1 SGDLS and CDR2 YYNGEE.

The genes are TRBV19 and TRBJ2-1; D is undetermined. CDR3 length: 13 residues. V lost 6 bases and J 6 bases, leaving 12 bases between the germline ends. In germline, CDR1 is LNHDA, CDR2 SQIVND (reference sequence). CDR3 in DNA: TGTGCCAGTAGGCCCCTAAGTACCAATGAGCAGTTCTTC. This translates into CASRPLSTNEQFF.

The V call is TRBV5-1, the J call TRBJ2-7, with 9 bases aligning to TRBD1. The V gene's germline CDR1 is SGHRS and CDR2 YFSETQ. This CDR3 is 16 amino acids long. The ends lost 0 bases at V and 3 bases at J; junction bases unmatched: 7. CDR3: CASSLDPGTGFYEQYF. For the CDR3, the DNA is TGCGCCAGCAGCTTGGATCCCGGGACAGGGTTCTACGAGCAGTACTTC.

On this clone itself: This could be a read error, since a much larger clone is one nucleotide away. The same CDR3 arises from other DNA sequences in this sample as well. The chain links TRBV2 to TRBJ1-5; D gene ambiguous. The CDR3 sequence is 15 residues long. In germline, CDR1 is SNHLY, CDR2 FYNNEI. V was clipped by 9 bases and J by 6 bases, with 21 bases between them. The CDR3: CARCDEARPGQPQHF. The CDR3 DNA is TGTGCCAGATGTGATGAGGCACGACCCGGTCAGCCCCAGCATTTT.

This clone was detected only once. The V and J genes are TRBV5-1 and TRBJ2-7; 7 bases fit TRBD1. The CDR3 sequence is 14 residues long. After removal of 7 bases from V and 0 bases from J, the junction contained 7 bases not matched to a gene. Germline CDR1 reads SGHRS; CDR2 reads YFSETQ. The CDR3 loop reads CASRSGTVSYEQYF. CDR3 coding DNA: TGCGCCAGCCGCTCCGGGACAGTCTCCTACGAGCAGTACTTC.

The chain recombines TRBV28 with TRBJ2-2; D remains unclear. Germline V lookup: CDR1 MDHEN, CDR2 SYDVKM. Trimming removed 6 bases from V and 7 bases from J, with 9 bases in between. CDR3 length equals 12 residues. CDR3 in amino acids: CASRPPGGELFF. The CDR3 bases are TGTGCCAGCAGACCCCCGGGCGGGGAGCTGTTTTTT. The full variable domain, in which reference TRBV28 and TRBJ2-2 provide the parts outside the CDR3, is DVKVTQSSRYLVKRTGEKVFLECVQDMDHENMFWYRQDPGLGLRLIYFSYDVKMKEKGDIPEGYSVSREKKERFSLILESASTNQTSMYLCASRPPGGELFFGEGSRLTVL.

DNA for the CDR3: TGTGCCAGTAGCGTACAGGGGGCGCAAGGCTACACCTTC. Its protein is CASSVQGAQGYTF. The J gene is TRBJ1-2, the V gene TRBV19; 9 positions match TRBD1. Germline CDR1 LNHDA, CDR2 SQIVND (reference sequence). Trimming took 6 bases from V and 8 from J; bases not matched to a gene: 7. This CDR3 spans 13 amino acids.

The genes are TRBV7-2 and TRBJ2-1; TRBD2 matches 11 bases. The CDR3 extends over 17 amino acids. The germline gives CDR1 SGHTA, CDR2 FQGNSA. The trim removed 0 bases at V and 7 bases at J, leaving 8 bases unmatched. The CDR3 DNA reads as TGTGCCAGCAGCTTAGCCCTAGCGGGGGGTTCAGTAAATGAGCAGTTCTTC. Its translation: CASSLALAGGSVNEQFF.

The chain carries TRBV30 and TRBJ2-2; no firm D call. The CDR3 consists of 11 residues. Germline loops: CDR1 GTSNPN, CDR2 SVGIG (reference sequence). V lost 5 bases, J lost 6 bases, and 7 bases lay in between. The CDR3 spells CAWSRAGELFF. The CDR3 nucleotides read TGTGCCTGGTCCCGGGCCGGGGAGCTGTTTTTT.

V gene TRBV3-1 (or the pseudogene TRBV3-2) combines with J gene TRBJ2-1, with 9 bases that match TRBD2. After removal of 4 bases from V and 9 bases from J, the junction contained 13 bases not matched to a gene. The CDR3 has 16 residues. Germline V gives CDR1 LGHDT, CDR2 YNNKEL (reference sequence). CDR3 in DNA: TGTGCCAGCAGCCCCCTTCTGCCTAGCGGGAAACCTGAGCAGTTCTTC. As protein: CASSPLLPSGKPEQFF.

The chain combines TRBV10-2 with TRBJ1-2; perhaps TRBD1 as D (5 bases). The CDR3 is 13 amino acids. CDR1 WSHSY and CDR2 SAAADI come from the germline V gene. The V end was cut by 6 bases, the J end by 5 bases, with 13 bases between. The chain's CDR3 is CASRGGKGYGYTF. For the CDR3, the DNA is TGCGCCAGCAGGGGAGGGAAGGGGTATGGCTACACCTTC.

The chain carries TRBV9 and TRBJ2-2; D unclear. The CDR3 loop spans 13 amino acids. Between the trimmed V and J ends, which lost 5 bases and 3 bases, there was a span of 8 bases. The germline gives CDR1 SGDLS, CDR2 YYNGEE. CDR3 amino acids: CASSLEDTGELFF. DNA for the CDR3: TGTGCCAGCAGTCTAGAAGACACCGGGGAGCTGTTTTTT.

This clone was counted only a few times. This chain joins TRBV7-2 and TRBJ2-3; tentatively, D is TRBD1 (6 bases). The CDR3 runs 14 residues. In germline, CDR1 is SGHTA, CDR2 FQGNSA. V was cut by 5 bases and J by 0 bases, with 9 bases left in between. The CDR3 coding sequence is TGTGCCAGCAGCCAAGGGGGTAGCACAGATACGCAGTATTTT. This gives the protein CASSQGGSTDTQYF.

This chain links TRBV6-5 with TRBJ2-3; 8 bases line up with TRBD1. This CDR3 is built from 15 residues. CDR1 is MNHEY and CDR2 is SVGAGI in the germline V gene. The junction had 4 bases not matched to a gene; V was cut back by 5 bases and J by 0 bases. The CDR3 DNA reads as TGTGCCAGCAGTACCCGACAGGGGAGCACAGATACGCAGTATTTT. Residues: CASSTRQGSTDTQYF.

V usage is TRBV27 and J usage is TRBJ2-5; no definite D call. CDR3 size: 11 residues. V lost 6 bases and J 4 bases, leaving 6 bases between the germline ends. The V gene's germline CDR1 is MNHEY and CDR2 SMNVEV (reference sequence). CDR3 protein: CASSLGETQYF. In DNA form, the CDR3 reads TGTGCCAGCAGCCTCGGAGAGACCCAGTACTTC.

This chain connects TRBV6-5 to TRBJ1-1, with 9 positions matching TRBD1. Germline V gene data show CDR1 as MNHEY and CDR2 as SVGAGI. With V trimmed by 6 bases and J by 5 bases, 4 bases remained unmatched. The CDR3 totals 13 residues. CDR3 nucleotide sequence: TGTGCCAGCAGGGGACAGGGTCGGACTGAAGCTTTCTTT. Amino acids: CASRGQGRTEAFF.

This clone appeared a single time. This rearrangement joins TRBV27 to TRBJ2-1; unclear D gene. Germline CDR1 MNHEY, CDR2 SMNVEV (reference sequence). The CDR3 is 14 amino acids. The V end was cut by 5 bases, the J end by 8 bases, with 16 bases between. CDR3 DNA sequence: TGTGCCAGCAGTCCCGAGGTACAATGGGATGAGCAGTTCTTC. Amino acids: CASSPEVQWDEQFF.

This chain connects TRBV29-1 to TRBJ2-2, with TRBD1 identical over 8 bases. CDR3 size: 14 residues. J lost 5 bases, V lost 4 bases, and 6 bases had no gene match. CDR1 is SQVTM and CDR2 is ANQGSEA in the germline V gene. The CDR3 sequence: CSVGKQGVTGELFF. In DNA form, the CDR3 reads TGCAGCGTTGGAAAACAGGGGGTGACCGGGGAGCTGTTTTTT.

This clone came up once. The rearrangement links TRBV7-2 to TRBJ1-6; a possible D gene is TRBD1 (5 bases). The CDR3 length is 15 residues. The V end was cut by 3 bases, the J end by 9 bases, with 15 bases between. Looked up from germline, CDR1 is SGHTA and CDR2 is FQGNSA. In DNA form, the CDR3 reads TGTGCCAGCAGCTTCCCTCCGGGGGGAGGTTCACCCCTCCACTTT. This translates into CASSFPPGGGSPLHF.